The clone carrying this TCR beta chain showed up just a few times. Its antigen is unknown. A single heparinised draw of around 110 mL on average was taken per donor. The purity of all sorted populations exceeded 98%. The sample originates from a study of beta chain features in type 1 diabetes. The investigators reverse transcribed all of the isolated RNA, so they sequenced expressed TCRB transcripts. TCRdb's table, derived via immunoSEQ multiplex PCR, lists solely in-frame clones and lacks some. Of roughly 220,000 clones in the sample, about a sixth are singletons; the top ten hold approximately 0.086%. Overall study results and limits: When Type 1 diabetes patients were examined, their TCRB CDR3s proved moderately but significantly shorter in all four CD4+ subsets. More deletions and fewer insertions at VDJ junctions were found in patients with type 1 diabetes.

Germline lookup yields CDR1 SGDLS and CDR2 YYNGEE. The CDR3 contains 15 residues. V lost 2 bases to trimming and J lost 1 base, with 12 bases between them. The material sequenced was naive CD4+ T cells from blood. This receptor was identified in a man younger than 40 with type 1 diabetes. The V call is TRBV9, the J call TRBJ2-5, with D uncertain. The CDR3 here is CASSVLSGIQETQYF. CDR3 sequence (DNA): TGTGCCAGCAGCGTCCTCAGTGGGATCCAAGAGACCCAGTACTTC.